This T cell receptor beta chain was recovered during a study of CD8+ T cells in alopecia areata. Study as a whole: Oral tofacitinib, 5 to 10 mg twice daily, was given in an open-label trial.

The sequencing template was cDNA reverse transcribed from extracted RNA. Assay: immunoSEQ multiplex PCR; the TCRdb copy retains only in-frame clones and omits some. The table has about 190,000 clones, 59% seen once. The CDR3 length is 11 residues. Germline V gene data show CDR1 as DFQATT and CDR2 as SNEGSKA (reference sequence). Trimming stripped 6 bases from V and 7 bases from J, with 12 bases between. This clone appeared once. Alopecia areata patients provided lesional scalp punch biopsies and peripheral blood. The material was CD4+ T cells sorted from blood, obtained at week 0. V usage is TRBV20-1 and J usage is TRBJ1-2; D gene ambiguous. The receptor was isolated from a human donor with alopecia areata. The CDR3 coding sequence is TGCAGTGCCCACCACGCTCCTGGCTACACCTTC. It specifies CSAHHAPGYTF.